This TCR beta chain was documented in a study of cytomegalovirus exposure and HLA in healthy donors. Study background: Falling in the Caucasian-associated ancestry cluster were less than 85% of under 500 genotyped donors.

The CDR3 is 9 amino acids. Germline lookup yields CDR1 DFQATT and CDR2 SNEGSKA (reference sequence). In the PCR, 60 Vbeta and 13 Jbeta primers were used. Sequenced by immunoSEQ multiplex PCR; TCRdb stores in-frame clones only, minus some. The sample lists around 110,000 clones, 79% seen once, with 3.5% to 5% in the top ten. This clone was picked up a small number of times. The gene calls are TRBV20-1 and TRBJ2-5; D remains ambiguous. The end of the DNA fits TRBJ2-7 better, so the J call may be wrong. Input material: PBMCs. This TCR was recovered from a man under 40 in good health and CMV-seropositive. CDR3 DNA: TGCAGTGCACTATACGAGCAGTACTTC. Translating it yields CSALYEQYF.